Below, 2 T cell receptor beta chains from the same sample are listed, as sequenced in a study of cytomegalovirus exposure and HLA in healthy donors (TCRdb year 2017). Libraries were constructed by the immunoSEQ multiplex PCR assay. For the multiplex PCR, a mixture combining 60 forward primers for TCR Vbeta segments and 13 reverse primers for TCR Jbeta segments was used. TCRdb took over this immuneACCESS table, retaining in-frame rearrangements with V and J assigned. Such tables are incomplete; in checked studies, under half of the missing clones stem from an unresolved V gene, and the remainder is unexplained. This sample is represented by 120,000 to 150,000 clones; roughly 79% of them were singletons. Roughly 6.7% of the sample lies in the top ten. The specimen was PBMCs. The source of these receptors is a woman in her 40s in good health and CMV-seropositive.

This chain links TRBV6-6 with TRBJ1-5, with D possibly TRBD1 on 6 matching bases. Germline lookup yields CDR1 MNHNY and CDR2 SVGAGI (reference sequence). V was pared by 4 bases and J by 0 bases, with 10 bases between. The CDR3 has 15 residues. CDR3 loop: CASSSDSYSNQPQHF. CDR3 sequence (DNA): TGTGCCAGCAGTTCGGACAGTTATAGCAATCAGCCCCAGCATTTT.

This clone is a singleton in its sample. This chain links TRBV7-6 with TRBJ2-7, with TRBD2 matching 8 bases. CDR3 length: 14 amino acids. Germline V gives CDR1 SGHVS, CDR2 FNYEAQ. Germline trimming cut 5 bases from V and 9 bases from J; bases unmatched to any gene: 12. The CDR3 nucleotides are TGTGCCAGCAGCGGCGGGGGGATGACGGCTCGGCAGTACTTC. It encodes CASSGGGMTARQYF.